A single sample gave rise to the 2 T cell receptor beta chains below, sequenced in a study of a mutant IDH1 vaccine in newly diagnosed glioma. Antigens of these TCRs are unknown. Time point described: week 47, end of study. Every vaccination contained 300 ug of the mutant IDH1 20-mer peptide and was paired with topical imiquimod. The method was immunoSEQ multiplex PCR; TCRdb's version includes in-frame clones alone and lacks a portion of them. The table records under 45,000 clones, about 80% of them present only once. This specimen was PBMCs, taken from a glioma patient whose treatment included an IDH1 peptide vaccine. The receptors stem from a man aged 18 to 30 with glioma. Some clones in this sample may be carry-over from other donors' samples.

The chain combines TRBV15 with TRBJ2-3; D not resolved. Trimming stripped 2 bases from V and 6 bases from J, with 18 bases between. CDR3 length equals 16 residues. CDR1 and CDR2 (germline): LNHNV, YYDKDF (reference sequence). This CDR3 is CATSRTTTPFGDTQYF. The CDR3 region has the DNA TGTGCCACCAGCAGAACAACTACCCCGTTCGGGGATACGCAGTATTTT.

J is TRBJ2-1 and V is TRBV6-5; D might be TRBD1 (5 bases). The V and J ends lost 6 bases and 10 bases respectively, with 16 bases between them. Germline CDR1 MNHEY, CDR2 SVGAGI. This CDR3 is 13 amino acids long. The CDR3 nucleotides are TGTGCCAGCAGACCCGACAGCCGAAACGAGCAGTTCTTC. Its translation is CASRPDSRNEQFF.